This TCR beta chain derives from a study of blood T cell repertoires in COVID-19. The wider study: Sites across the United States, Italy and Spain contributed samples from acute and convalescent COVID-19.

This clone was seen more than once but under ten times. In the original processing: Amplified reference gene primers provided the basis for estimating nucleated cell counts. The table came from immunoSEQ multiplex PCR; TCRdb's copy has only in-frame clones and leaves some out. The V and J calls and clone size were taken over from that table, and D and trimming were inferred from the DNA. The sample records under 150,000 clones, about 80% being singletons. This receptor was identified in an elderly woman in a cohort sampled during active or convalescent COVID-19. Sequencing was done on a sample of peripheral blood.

The CDR3 nucleotides read TGTGCCACCAGACAGGGGGCGGAAGGGCCCCAGCATTTT. Its protein is CATRQGAEGPQHF. V is TRBV24-1 and J is TRBJ1-5; 9 nucleotides match TRBD1. Germline lookup yields CDR1 KGHDR and CDR2 SFDVKD. V dropped 7 bases and J dropped 9; count of bases not matched to a gene: 6. The CDR3 runs 13 residues.